This T cell receptor beta chain was found in a study of blood T cell repertoires in COVID-19. Study details: The study drew acute and convalescent COVID-19 samples from the United States, Italy and Spain.

The CDR3 runs to 14 residues. Unmatched junction bases numbered 9, after V lost 6 bases and J lost 8 bases. CDR1 and CDR2 (germline): MNHEY, SMNVEV (reference sequence). Original analysis: The assay estimated nucleated cells by amplifying reference gene primers. Measured with immunoSEQ multiplex PCR; TCRdb has only the in-frame clones, and not every one. V, J and clone size are those of that table, while D and trimming were read from the DNA. The sample yields approximately 28,000 clones, about nine tenths seen once. The source of this sequence is a man aged 65-85 years with active or convalescent COVID-19. Sequences were obtained from peripheral blood. J is TRBJ1-4 and V is TRBV27; 7 nucleotides align to TRBD1. CDR3 nucleotides: TGTGCCAGCAGATCTGGACAGGTGGCCGAAAAACTGTTTTTT. This encodes CASRSGQVAEKLFF.